These T cell receptor beta chains were read from a single sample in a study of response to subunit inactivated influenza vaccine. TCRdb redid the calling of the RT-PCR reads with MiXCR, one entry per CDR3 protein. Here the sample spans fewer than 350,000 distinct CDR3 sequences, roughly 22% being singletons. Sequenced here: PBMCs from blood, sampled approximately 20 months after vaccination. The receptors here all came from a man between 50 and 75 years old who received an inactivated influenza vaccine. Both conserved end residues are part of each CDR3. Fields, in order: V gene, clone size, D gene, J gene, CDR3 protein, CDR3 DNA. A D gene is named only where the DNA matches it firmly. Part of the rows lack a size; the others show once, few, many or a class for expanded clones.

TRBV12-3/TRBV12-4	many	TRBD1	TRBJ1-1	CASSPWDRNTEAFF	TGTGCCAGCAGTCCGTGGGACAGAAACACTGAAGCTTTCTTT
TRBV7-9	few	-	TRBJ1-1	CASSVPGSRFNTEAFF	TGTGCCAGCAGCGTCCCAGGCTCTCGGTTTAACACTGAAGCTTTCTTT
TRBV4-1	few	-	TRBJ1-3	CASSQGTSSGNTIYF	TGCGCCAGCAGCCAAGGGACATCCTCAGGAAACACCATATATTTT
TRBV29-1	many	-	TRBJ1-2	CSVLGHSYTF	TGCAGCGTTCTGGGACATTCCTACACCTTC
TRBV19	-	TRBD1	TRBJ2-7	CASRGQASYEQYF	TGTGCCAGTAGGGGACAGGCCTCCTACGAGCAGTACTTC
TRBV7-6	-	-	TRBJ2-7	CASSLDRRSYEQYF	TGTGCCAGCAGCTTAGATCGCAGGTCCTACGAGCAGTACTTC
TRBV20-1	-	TRBD1	TRBJ1-2	CSAKGDRVSYGYTF	TGCAGTGCAAAAGGGGACAGGGTATCCTATGGCTACACCTTC
TRBV3-1	few	-	TRBJ2-2	CASRPWGNTGELFF	TGTGCCAGCAGGCCATGGGGGAACACCGGGGAGCTGTTTTTT
TRBV3-1	-	-	TRBJ2-3	CASSQRDRGVYF	TGTGCCAGCAGCCAGCGGGACCGAGGCGTGTATTTT
TRBV6-5	many	-	TRBJ1-1	CASSRTNLGNTEAFF	TGTGCCAGCAGCCGAACCAACCTGGGGAACACTGAAGCTTTCTTT
TRBV6-5	-	-	TRBJ2-5	CASSFRGGETETQYF	TGTGCCAGCAGTTTCAGGGGTGGGGAGACAGAGACCCAGTACTTC
TRBV5-1	many	-	TRBJ1-2	CASSLRVGNYGYTF	TGCGCCAGCAGCTTGCGGGTAGGCAACTATGGCTACACCTTC
TRBV5-1	-	TRBD1	TRBJ2-5	CASSPGQGRETQYF	TGCGCCAGCAGCCCGGGACAGGGCCGTGAGACCCAGTACTTC
TRBV20-1	-	-	TRBJ2-5	CSARDTGIETQYF	TGCAGTGCTAGAGACACGGGGATCGAGACCCAGTACTTC
TRBV10-1	-	-	TRBJ1-1	CASRLGVDGEAFF	TGCGCCAGCAGGTTGGGCGTGGATGGTGAAGCTTTCTTT
TRBV7-9	-	TRBD1	TRBJ2-5	CASSPGQADQETQYF	TGTGCCAGCAGCCCCGGACAGGCTGACCAAGAGACCCAGTACTTC
TRBV7-3	-	TRBD2	TRBJ2-2	CASRPTSGSGGELFF	TGTGCCAGCAGGCCGACTAGCGGGAGTGGCGGGGAGCTGTTTTTT
TRBV5-1	few	-	TRBJ2-1	CASSLGNRAGYNEQFF	TGCGCCAGCAGCTTGGGAAACAGGGCGGGCTACAATGAGCAGTTCTTC
TRBV4-3	-	-	TRBJ1-3	CASSHEATRFSGNTIYF	TGCGCCAGCAGCCATGAGGCTACACGCTTCTCCGGAAACACCATATATTTT
TRBV6-1	many	-	TRBJ1-3	CASMSLSSGNTIYF	TGTGCCAGCATGAGCCTGAGCTCTGGAAACACCATATATTTT
TRBV10-3	few	TRBD1	TRBJ1-2	CAISAGQVLSYYGYTF	TGTGCCATCAGTGCGGGACAGGTCCTGTCTTACTATGGCTACACCTTC
TRBV3-1	-	-	TRBJ1-5	CASSQGTGGPVGPQHF	TGTGCCAGCAGCCAGGGAACGGGTGGGCCTGTGGGGCCCCAGCATTTT
TRBV20-1	many	-	TRBJ1-1	CSAPSGGTEAFF	TGCAGTGCCCCGAGTGGGGGCACTGAAGCTTTCTTT
TRBV28	few	TRBD1	TRBJ2-1	CASISSGQGYNEQFF	TGTGCCAGCATTTCATCGGGACAGGGATACAATGAGCAGTTCTTC
TRBV7-2	-	TRBD1	TRBJ1-1	CASSLISGGWTEAFF	TGTGCCAGCAGCTTAATTTCAGGGGGGTGGACTGAAGCTTTCTTT
TRBV11-2	few	-	TRBJ2-2	CASSLLPGLRTGHTGELFF	TGTGCCAGCAGCTTATTACCGGGACTCAGAACGGGTCACACCGGGGAGCTGTTTTTT
TRBV12-3/TRBV12-4	many	TRBD1	TRBJ1-6	CASSLLGTGNSPLHF	TGTGCCAGCAGTTTACTCGGGACAGGGAATTCACCCCTCCACTTT
TRBV7-2	few	-	TRBJ1-1	CASSWGLAYSDTEAFF	TGTGCCAGCAGCTGGGGGTTAGCGTACTCGGACACTGAAGCTTTCTTT
TRBV6-2/TRBV6-3	few	-	TRBJ1-5	CASSYVLQPQHF	TGTGCCAGCAGTTACGTTCTGCAGCCCCAGCATTTT
TRBV29-1	-	-	TRBJ2-5	CSVGGLTVSDF	TGCAGCGTTGGAGGGTTGACAGTCTCGGACTTC
TRBV5-1	few	-	TRBJ1-4	CASSFRLVGPNEKLFF	TGCGCCAGCAGCTTTAGATTGGTGGGCCCTAATGAAAAACTGTTTTTT
TRBV20-1	-	TRBD1	TRBJ2-5	CSATGTGVERETQYF	TGCAGTGCGACCGGGACAGGGGTCGAGCGAGAGACCCAGTACTTC
TRBV12-3/TRBV12-4	many	-	TRBJ1-3	CASRSSGNTIYF	TGTGCCAGCAGATCCAGCGGAAACACCATATATTTT
TRBV19	-	TRBD2	TRBJ2-1	CASSTLLAGGYNEQFF	TGTGCCAGTAGTACCCTTCTAGCGGGGGGATACAATGAGCAGTTCTTC
TRBV3-1	-	-	TRBJ2-1	CASSQVSRGEQFF	TGTGCCAGCAGCCAAGTATCCCGGGGTGAGCAGTTCTTC
TRBV7-2	-	-	TRBJ1-5	CVSSLAFGNQPQHF	TGTGTCAGCAGCTTAGCCTTTGGCAATCAGCCCCAGCATTTT
TRBV11-1	-	TRBD2	TRBJ2-1	CASSLGLAGGPLSNEQFF	TGTGCCAGCAGCTTAGGACTAGCGGGAGGCCCTCTGAGCAATGAGCAGTTCTTC